The entry that follows covers one T cell receptor beta chain sequence. This clonotype was recorded many times. Its antigen remains undetermined. No much larger clone exists at a distance of one base, and base qualities are not known. The germline V gene (reference sequence) yields DFQATT for CDR1 and SNEGSKA for CDR2. From cysteine to phenylalanine, the CDR3 is 13 amino acids long. The retained sequence is limited to the CDR3, 39 bases, with the frame set at the first base. At the junction V is shortened by 3 bases and J by 6 bases, with 11 bases in between. The data derive from a study of CD8 T cells in ankylosing spondylitis (dated by TCRdb to the late 2010s). For context, the study as a whole: The study profiled T cell receptor beta repertoires in healthy donors and ankylosing spondylitis patients to find disease-linked TCR variants. The full study cohort comprised about 23 ankylosing spondylitis patients and 85 to 120 healthy donors. Peripheral blood was sampled, and synovial fluid was additionally collected from ankylosing spondylitis patients.

TCRdb names Illumina HiSeq 2500 as the instrument used. Quantitative 5'-RACE with molecular barcodes was the method used to prepare the TCR beta libraries. The source study handled its data this way. Disease-linked TCR variants were identified with a new computational method built on a probabilistic model of VDJ rearrangement. TCRdb reprocessed the public reads (quality trimming at Q25 with fastp, clone calling with MiXCR) and kept in-frame beta chains. Rows are unified per CDR3 protein, each entry keeping the most common DNA and genes. The V and J calls follow TCRdb's processing rather than the paper's. The sample yields over 200,000 distinct CDR3 sequences; roughly a tenth were counted once. About 19% of the sample comes from the top ten. The paper as a whole reports these results and caveats: Some of the motif variants had been reported before in the synovial fluid and blood of reactive arthritis patients, a finding that suggests common disease-initiation mechanisms. Significant enrichment of the disease-linked clones was reported in matched synovial fluid samples from ankylosing spondylitis patients. In peripheral blood, the disease-linked clones were found at relatively low frequencies and had a CD8+ phenotype. A TCR beta motif of several highly homologous amino acid variants appeared characteristic of blood from ankylosing spondylitis patients.

The source material was blood, either unsorted or a sorted T cell fraction (not recorded which). The TCR comes from a male donor with ankylosing spondylitis or in good health (not recorded which). In this chain, TRBV20-1 is recombined with TRBJ2-2; TRBD2 could be the D gene, as 5 bases match. The DNA reads as follows: TGCAGTGCTAGGGGAGTAACGGCCGGGGAGCTGTTTTTT. It translates to CSARGVTAGELFF.